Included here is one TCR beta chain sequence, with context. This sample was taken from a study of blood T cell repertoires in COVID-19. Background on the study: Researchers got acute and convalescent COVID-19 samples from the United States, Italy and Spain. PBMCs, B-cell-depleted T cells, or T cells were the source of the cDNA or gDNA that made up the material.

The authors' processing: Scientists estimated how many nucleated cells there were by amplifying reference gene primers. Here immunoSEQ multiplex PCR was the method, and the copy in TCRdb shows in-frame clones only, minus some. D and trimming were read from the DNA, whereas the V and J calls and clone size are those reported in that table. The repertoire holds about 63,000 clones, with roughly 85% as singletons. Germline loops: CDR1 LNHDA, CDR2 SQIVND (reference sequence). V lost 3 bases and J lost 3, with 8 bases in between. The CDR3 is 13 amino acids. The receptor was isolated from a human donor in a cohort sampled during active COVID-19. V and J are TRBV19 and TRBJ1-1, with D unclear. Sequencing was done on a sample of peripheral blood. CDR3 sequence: CASSIAGYTEAFF. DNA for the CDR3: TGTGCCAGTAGTATCGCCGGGTACACTGAAGCTTTCTTT.